The next 10 T cell receptor beta chains were all read from a single sample in a study of OX40 agonist ivuxolimab in advanced cancers. Clones were sequenced by immunoSEQ multiplex PCR, and TCRdb holds only the in-frame ones, with some missing. Of about 77,000 clones in the sample, just over 85% were seen once. Sequences were derived from CD4+ or CD8+ T cells sorted from blood, sampled in a trial of the OX40 agonist ivuxolimab. These receptors all come from an adult with an advanced solid tumor such as melanoma, head and neck, liver or kidney cancer.

J is TRBJ2-7 and V is TRBV21-1; the table assigns TRBD1, which was not confirmed against the DNA. TRBV21-1 constitutes a pseudogene. The CDR3 is 16 residues long. CDR3 loop: CASRSPRVWASYEQYF. The DNA of the CDR3 is TGTGCCAGCAGAAGCCCCAGGGTATGGGCCTCCTACGAGCAGTACTTC.

This rearrangement joins TRBV6-5 to TRBJ1-3; D gene ambiguous. The V gene lost 2 bases and the J gene lost 4 bases, with 6 bases spanning the gap. Germline V gene lookup returns CDR1 MNHEY and CDR2 SVGAGI. The CDR3 sequence is 13 residues long. The CDR3 is CASSYGRGNTIYF. The CDR3 DNA sequence: TGTGCCAGCAGTTACGGAAGAGGAAACACCATATATTTT.

J is TRBJ2-2 and V is TRBV6-5, with unresolved D. The CDR3 has 12 amino acids. Germline lookup yields CDR1 MNHEY and CDR2 SVGAGI. Trimming took off 5 bases at V and 4 bases at J, with 5 bases between the two ends. CDR3 nucleotide sequence: TGTGCCAGCAGTCGGGTCACCGGGGAGCTGTTTTTT. This encodes CASSRVTGELFF.

The CDR3 nucleotides are TGTGCCAGCAGGGGCCCCCAGGGGGCGGTGGAGACCCAGTACTTC. Residues: CASRGPQGAVETQYF. The chain recombines TRBV2 with TRBJ2-5; 8 bases match TRBD1. Germline V CDR1 and CDR2: SNHLY, FYNNEI. The CDR3 runs 15 residues. Trimming at V came to 6 bases and at J to 5 bases, leaving 11 bases not matched to a gene.

The gene calls are TRBV7-9 and TRBJ2-1; 12 bases fit TRBD2. There are 15 residues in the CDR3. Germline V gene sequence: CDR1 SEHNR, CDR2 FQNEAQ (reference sequence). V lost 0 bases, J lost 10 bases, and 4 bases stayed unmatched. The CDR3 DNA reads as TGTGCCAGCAGCTTAGCCCTAGCGGGGGGGCCCGAGCAGTTCTTC. The encoded protein is CASSLALAGGPEQFF.

CDR3 amino acids: CAWRAGTGGRNYGYTF. In DNA form, the CDR3 reads TGTGCCTGGAGAGCCGGGACAGGGGGCCGTAACTATGGCTACACCTTC. The rearrangement links TRBV30 to TRBJ1-2; 12 bases fit TRBD1. CDR1 is GTSNPN and CDR2 is SVGIG in the germline V gene (reference sequence). V was clipped by 3 bases and J by 1 base; unmatched bases: 6. The CDR3 is 16 residues long.

The chain combines TRBV9 with TRBJ1-4, with D unclear. CDR3 length: 15 residues. V dropped 0 bases and J dropped 7 bases, with 13 bases sitting between them. Per the germline V gene, CDR1 is SGDLS and CDR2 is YYNGEE. This CDR3 reads CASSVGATAGEKLFF. The CDR3 bases are TGTGCCAGCAGCGTAGGGGCCACCGCTGGTGAAAAACTGTTTTTT.

This sequence joins TRBV11-2 and TRBJ2-2; a weak D match, TRBD1 (6 bases). Germline CDR1 reads SGHAT; CDR2 reads FQNNGV. V lost 5 bases, J lost 0 bases, and 10 bases lay in between. CDR3 length equals 15 residues. The CDR3 is CASSPDRTNTGELFF. The CDR3 nucleotides read TGTGCCAGCAGCCCCGACAGGACGAACACCGGGGAGCTGTTTTTT.

The rearrangement joins TRBV27 to TRBJ2-7; D is uncertain. V gave up 4 bases and J gave up 3 bases, with 7 bases separating them. The CDR3 runs to 12 residues. In germline, CDR1 is MNHEY, CDR2 SMNVEV (reference sequence). CDR3 coding DNA: TGTGCCAGCAGTTCCACCTACTACGAGCAGTACTTC. It encodes CASSSTYYEQYF.

The V call is TRBV6-9, the J call TRBJ1-2, with D possibly matching TRBD1 (6 bases). CDR1 and CDR2 (germline): MNHGY, SVAAGI. The V end lost 2 bases, the J end lost 5 bases, and 15 bases lay between the germline ends. The CDR3 length is 15 residues. For the CDR3, the DNA is TGTGCCAGCAGTTATAGGGCCGGACAGTTGTATGGCTACACCTTC. It specifies CASSYRAGQLYGYTF.